A single sample is the source of the 4 T cell receptor beta chains below, sequenced in a study of technical replicates of blood from a few donors. The assay was immunoSEQ multiplex PCR, and TCRdb's table has in-frame clones only and misses some. The top ten hold 0.2% to 0.25% of the sample, which has some 96,000 clones, approximately 94% seen once. Sample: T cells isolated from PBMCs. These receptors were obtained from a human donor in good health.

The chain uses TRBV2 and TRBJ1-5; D is possibly TRBD1 (6 bases). This CDR3 comprises 15 residues. The V and J ends lost 7 bases and 7 bases respectively, with 20 bases between them. The germline V gene has CDR1 SNHLY and CDR2 FYNNEI. The CDR3 spells CASTFQGIWGQPQHF. The CDR3 nucleotides are TGTGCCAGCACTTTTCAGGGGATTTGGGGCCAGCCCCAGCATTTT.

The gene calls are TRBV11-3 and TRBJ2-3; 11 nucleotides match TRBD2. This CDR3 is built from 17 residues. V was pared by 5 bases and J by 4 bases, with 11 bases of the junction left unmatched. The germline gives CDR1 SGHNT, CDR2 YENEEA. CDR3 sequence (DNA): TGTGCCAGCAGCAACCGACCGACTAGCGGGGATCCAGATACGCAGTATTTT. Translating gives CASSNRPTSGDPDTQYF.

This clone was counted only a few times. The chain joins TRBV7-9 to TRBJ2-3, with 13 bases aligning to TRBD2. CDR1 and CDR2 (germline): SEHNR, FQNEAQ (reference sequence). After removal of 2 bases from V and 1 base from J, the junction contained 3 bases not matched to a gene. This CDR3 is built from 17 residues. CDR3 DNA: TGTGCCAGCAGCTTAATTACTAGCGGGGGGGGCACAGATACGCAGTATTTT. It encodes CASSLITSGGGTDTQYF.

This chain connects TRBV25-1 to TRBJ1-1, with D unclear. The CDR3 consists of 13 residues. Trimming took off 5 bases at V and 4 bases at J, with 11 bases between the two ends. Germline V gives CDR1 MGHDK, CDR2 SYGVNS. The CDR3 reads CASSSRFGTEAFF. The CDR3 DNA reads TGTGCCAGCAGTTCGCGATTTGGCACTGAAGCTTTCTTT.